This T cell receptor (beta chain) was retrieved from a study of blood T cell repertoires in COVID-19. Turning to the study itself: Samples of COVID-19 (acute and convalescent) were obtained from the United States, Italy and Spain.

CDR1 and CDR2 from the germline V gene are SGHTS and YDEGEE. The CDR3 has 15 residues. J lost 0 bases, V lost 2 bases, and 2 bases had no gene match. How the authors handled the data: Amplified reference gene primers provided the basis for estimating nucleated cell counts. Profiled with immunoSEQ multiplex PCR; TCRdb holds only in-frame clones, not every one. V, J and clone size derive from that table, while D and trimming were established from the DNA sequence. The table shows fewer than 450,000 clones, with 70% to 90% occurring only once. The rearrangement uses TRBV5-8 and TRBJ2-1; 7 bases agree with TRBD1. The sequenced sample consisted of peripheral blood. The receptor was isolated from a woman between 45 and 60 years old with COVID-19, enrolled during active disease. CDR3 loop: CASSLGTASYNEQFF. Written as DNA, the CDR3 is TGTGCCAGCAGCTTAGGGACAGCCTCCTACAATGAGCAGTTCTTC.